This TCR beta chain emerged from a study of spatial heterogeneity in lung cancer. Overall study results and limits: One measure, the expanded intratumoral alpha and beta TCR count, tracked tumor mutation counts.

CDR1 and CDR2 (germline): MNHEY, SVGEGT. V dropped 9 bases and J dropped 10; count of bases not matched to a gene: 9. The CDR3 covers 13 residues. This clonotype has a count of ten or more. Its matching antigen is unknown. Each CDR3 protein gets one entry after TCRdb re-called the 5' RACE reads with MiXCR. The repertoire includes around 8,900 distinct CDR3 sequences, approximately 2.9% of them detected once, and 12% to 15% sits in the top ten. Time point reported: sample taken at primary tumor resection. A total of some 70 untreated early-stage non-small cell lung cancer patients served as donors. The V call is TRBV6-2 or TRBV6-3, the J call TRBJ1-6, with TRBD1 matching over 7 bases. The clonotype comes from a male donor with early-stage non-small cell lung cancer. Sequenced material: lung tumor tissue, taken at surgery. Here the CDR3 reads CASKRTGPSPLHF. The CDR3 DNA is TGTGCCAGTAAGAGGACAGGACCATCACCCCTCCACTTT.